Below, 7 T cell receptor beta chains from the same sample are listed, as sequenced in a study of T-cell memory formation after mild COVID-19. A single record per CDR3 protein comes from TCRdb applying MiXCR to the 5' RACE reads. The sample yields about 150,000 distinct CDR3 sequences, less than 25% seen once. Sequenced: PBMCs or a T cell subset sorted from them (not recorded which). These receptors were obtained from an adult woman who had mild COVID-19 (a few samples of this study predate the infection). Cell type and time point are not known.

The chain combines TRBV27 with TRBJ2-1, with unresolved D. The CDR3 loop spans 12 amino acids. The ends were cut back, 5 bases at V and 2 bases at J, with 4 bases in the middle. In germline, CDR1 is MNHEY, CDR2 SMNVEV (reference sequence). CDR3 nucleotides: TGTGCCAGCAGTATACCCTACAATGAGCAGTTCTTC. It is translated as CASSIPYNEQFF.

V gene TRBV21-1 combines with J gene TRBJ2-5. TRBV21-1 is assigned pseudogene status. The CDR3 is made up of 15 amino acids. CDR3 sequence reads: CASSSVAGNEETQYF. In nucleotides, the CDR3 is TGTGCCAGCAGCAGCGTCGCAGGCAATGAAGAGACCCAGTACTTC.

The chain employs TRBV12-3 or TRBV12-4 and TRBJ1-4; D remains ambiguous. The CDR3 runs 12 residues. Deletions cut 6 bases from V and 4 bases from J, with 6 bases between. Here the CDR3 DNA reads TGTGCCAGCAGGGAGGGTAATGAAAAACTGTTTTTT. Protein product: CASREGNEKLFF.

This chain uses TRBV9 with TRBJ2-1; a weak D match, TRBD2 (5 bases). Deletions cut 0 bases from V and 6 bases from J, with 10 bases between. This CDR3 region has 14 residues. The germline gives CDR1 SGDLS, CDR2 YYNGEE. CDR3 sequence (DNA): TGTGCCAGCAGCGTAGAGTGGGAGAGCAATGAGCAGTTCTTC. Translating gives CASSVEWESNEQFF.

This clonotype was observed a handful of times. This chain links TRBV28 with TRBJ2-4; no clear D gene. The CDR3 runs 15 residues. V was clipped by 8 bases and J by 0 bases, with 14 bases between them. Germline lookup yields CDR1 MDHEN and CDR2 SYDVKM. Written as DNA, the CDR3 is TGTGCCAGCTGCGGAGTGCCCCTAGCCAAAAACATTCAGTACTTC. This translates into CASCGVPLAKNIQYF.

This clonotype was counted only a few times. The chain combines TRBV2 with TRBJ2-2; 8 nucleotides agree with TRBD1. V lost 5 bases to trimming and J lost 4 bases; unmatched junction nucleotides: 3. From germline, CDR1 is SNHLY and CDR2 FYNNEI. The CDR3 is made up of 14 amino acids. CDR3 bases: TGTGCCAGCAGTCAGGGGGCAGTCACCGGGGAGCTGTTTTTT. This sequence encodes CASSQGAVTGELFF.

This chain connects TRBV5-6 to TRBJ1-1; TRBD1 is a possible D gene (5 bases). Trimming shortened V by 0 bases and J by 2 bases, and 11 bases separated the two germline ends. CDR3 size: 15 residues. Germline loops: CDR1 SGHDT, CDR2 YYEEEE. In DNA form, the CDR3 reads TGTGCCAGCAGCTTGGCGCAGGGTTCAAACACTGAAGCTTTCTTT. This gives the protein CASSLAQGSNTEAFF.